This T cell receptor beta chain derives from a study of OX40 agonist ivuxolimab in advanced cancers. Turning to the study itself: The patients received agonistic anti-OX40 (CD134) antibody ivuxolimab. Patients got intravenous ivuxolimab at 0.01 to 10 mg/kg every 2 weeks. Partial responses were achieved by three patients, one with hepatocellular carcinoma and two with cutaneous melanoma.

Per germline, CDR1 SGHDT and CDR2 YYEEEE. Trimming took off 4 bases at V and 0 bases at J, with 13 bases between the two ends. This CDR3 is built from 15 residues. Data came from immunoSEQ multiplex PCR; TCRdb stores just in-frame clones and leaves some out. The sample includes about 69,000 clones, under 95% of them seen just once. The receptor was isolated from an adult with an advanced solid tumor such as melanoma, head and neck, liver or kidney cancer. This rearrangement joins TRBV5-6 to TRBJ1-1, with a weak D call TRBD1 (6 bases). The sequences come from CD4+ or CD8+ T cells sorted from blood, collected in a trial of the OX40 agonist ivuxolimab. As DNA, the CDR3 is TGTGCCAGCAGCAAATTAGGGGGAGTGAACACTGAAGCTTTCTTT. This translates into CASSKLGGVNTEAFF.